Below, 21 T cell receptor beta chains from the same sample are listed, as sequenced in a study of shared clonotypes between healthy human individuals. Data came from immunoSEQ multiplex PCR; TCRdb stores just in-frame clones and leaves some out. The sample lists over a million clones, over 95% seen once, with about 1.2% in the top ten. Sequencing input: naive CD4+ T cells sorted from blood. Subset noted: CD45RA+ positively selected. The receptor source for this set is a young man in good health.

The chain carries TRBV5-4 and TRBJ1-1; no definite D call. CDR1 SGHNT and CDR2 YYREEE come from the germline V gene (reference sequence). V was shortened by 7 bases and J by 0 bases, with 10 bases between the two germline ends. This CDR3 has 13 amino acids. The DNA of the CDR3 is TGTGCCAGCCGCCCGGGCATGAACACTGAAGCTTTCTTT. Its translation: CASRPGMNTEAFF. Combining the CDR3 with reference TRBV5-4 and TRBJ1-1 gives the whole variable domain ETGVTQSPTHLIKTRGQQVTLRCSSQSGHNTVSWYQQALGQGPQFIFQYYREEENGRGNFPPRFSGLQFPNYSSELNVNALELDDSALYLCASRPGMNTEAFFGQGTRLTVV.

This chain joins TRBV15 and TRBJ2-7; D not certain. The germline CDR1 and CDR2 sequences are LNHNV and YYDKDF (reference sequence). CDR3 length equals 11 residues. Between the trimmed V and J ends, which lost 4 bases and 4 bases, there was a span of 5 bases. CDR3 DNA: TGTGCCACCAGCAAGGAGTACGAGCAGTACTTC. Amino acids: CATSKEYEQYF.

V usage is TRBV9 and J usage is TRBJ1-1; D not certain. The CDR3 contains 16 residues. CDR1 and CDR2 from the germline V gene are SGDLS and YYNGEE. The V end lost 3 bases, the J end lost 0 bases, and 15 bases lay between the germline ends. CDR3 sequence: CASSARAAGVNTEAFF. The CDR3 region has the DNA TGTGCCAGCAGCGCCCGGGCTGCTGGGGTGAACACTGAAGCTTTCTTT.

The chain couples TRBV5-5 to TRBJ1-4, with D possibly being TRBD1 (5 bases). V gave up 0 bases and J gave up 7 bases, with 10 bases separating them. There are 14 residues in the CDR3. Germline CDR1 is SGHKS and CDR2 is YYEKEE (reference sequence). This CDR3 is CASSLGGKAEKLFF. The DNA for the CDR3 is TGTGCCAGCAGCTTGGGGGGGAAGGCTGAAAAACTGTTTTTT.

The chain joins TRBV14 to TRBJ2-1; D gene unclear. V lost 2 bases and J 5 bases, leaving 7 bases between the germline ends. The CDR3 runs to 13 residues. Germline V gives CDR1 SGHDN, CDR2 FVKESK. The CDR3 DNA sequence: TGTGCCAGCAGCCAAAAATCTAACAATGAGCAGTTCTTC. Translation: CASSQKSNNEQFF. The whole variable domain, filled in from reference TRBV14 and TRBJ2-1, reads EAGVTQFPSHSVIEKGQTVTLRCDPISGHDNLYWYRRVMGKEIKFLLHFVKESKQDESGMPNNRFLAERTGGTYSTLKVQPAELEDSGVYFCASSQKSNNEQFFGPGTRLTVL.

Notes on this clone: A junction boundary mismatches the germline segment, possibly from a read error. The chain couples TRBV7-7 to TRBJ2-3, with TRBD2 as a possible D gene (5 bases). Germline V gene data show CDR1 as SSHAT and CDR2 as FNYEAQ (reference sequence). This CDR3 region has 14 residues. CDR3 amino acids: CASSLAPPPDTQYF. The CDR3, as DNA: TGTGCTAGCAGCTTAGCGCCCCCCCCAGATACGCAGTATTTT.

The V and J genes are TRBV13 and TRBJ2-1, with TRBD2 identical over 9 bases. Losses at the gene ends were 6 bases for V and 11 bases for J; bases not matched to a gene: 11. The CDR3 spans 14 residues. Germline V CDR1 and CDR2: PRHDT, FYEKMQ (reference sequence). The CDR3 sequence: CASRKIAGEFQQFF. CDR3 DNA sequence: TGTGCCAGCAGAAAAATAGCGGGAGAGTTTCAGCAGTTCTTC.

The chain is built from TRBV5-1 and TRBJ2-3; TRBD1 aligns across 8 bases. The CDR3 is 15 amino acids. With V trimmed by 5 bases and J by 0 bases, 5 bases remained unmatched. Germline lookup yields CDR1 SGHRS and CDR2 YFSETQ. CDR3 sequence: CASREGQDSTDTQYF. The CDR3 nucleotides are TGCGCCAGCAGGGAGGGACAGGATAGCACAGATACGCAGTATTTT.

This clone was recorded only once. The J gene is TRBJ1-2, the V gene TRBV28; 10 bases align to TRBD1. There are 15 residues in the CDR3. Germline loops: CDR1 MDHEN, CDR2 SYDVKM. The J segment lost 4 bases and the V segment lost 3 bases, leaving 5 bases of the junction unmatched. This chain's CDR3 is CASSFRDRGSYGYTF. CDR3 sequence (DNA): TGTGCCAGCAGTTTCCGGGACAGGGGATCCTATGGCTACACCTTC.

This chain connects TRBV4-1 to TRBJ2-3; 8 bases match TRBD2. From germline, CDR1 is MGHRA and CDR2 YSYEKL. J lost 2 bases, V lost 1 base, and 5 bases had no gene match. The CDR3 runs to 16 residues. The CDR3 sequence: CASSQGTSGFTDTQYF. DNA for the CDR3: TGCGCCAGCAGCCAAGGAACTAGCGGCTTCACAGATACGCAGTATTTT.

The chain has TRBV5-5 and TRBJ1-1; no reliable D call. The CDR3 sequence is 14 residues long. Between the trimmed V and J ends, which lost 7 bases and 1 base, there was a span of 14 bases. The germline V gene has CDR1 SGHKS and CDR2 YYEKEE (reference sequence). The CDR3 loop is CASLVAVQNTEAFF. CDR3 in DNA: TGTGCCAGCTTAGTAGCCGTCCAGAACACTGAAGCTTTCTTT.

This CDR3 reads CASSEPGQSREQYF. The CDR3, as DNA: TGTGCCAGCAGCGAGCCGGGGCAGTCTAGGGAGCAGTACTTC. This chain joins TRBV11-2 and TRBJ2-7, with D perhaps TRBD1 or TRBD2 (5 bases each). Germline V gene data show CDR1 as SGHAT and CDR2 as FQNNGV. V lost 5 bases, J lost 7 bases, and 18 bases lay in between. The CDR3 runs to 14 residues.

The chain combines TRBV19 with TRBJ2-7; 9 nucleotides align to TRBD2. The CDR3 contains 16 residues. V lost 1 base to trimming and J lost 2 bases; unmatched junction nucleotides: 6. Per germline, CDR1 LNHDA and CDR2 SQIVND (reference sequence). CDR3 sequence reads: CASSIASSGTTYEQYF. CDR3 sequence (DNA): TGTGCCAGTAGTATAGCGTCTAGCGGGACTACCTACGAGCAGTACTTC.

This clone was recorded only once. The chain joins TRBV7-9 to TRBJ2-5; 8 bases line up with TRBD2. Germline values: CDR1 SEHNR, CDR2 FQNEAQ (reference sequence). This CDR3 spans 19 amino acids. The J segment lost 0 bases and the V segment lost 4 bases, leaving 16 bases of the junction unmatched. The CDR3 sequence: CASSSGNTAGTRNQETQYF. CDR3 DNA: TGTGCCAGCAGCTCTGGAAACACGGCAGGGACTAGAAACCAAGAGACCCAGTACTTC.

The rearrangement links TRBV23-1 to TRBJ2-6; D may be TRBD1 (7 bases). TRBV23-1 is an ORF, with its function uncertain. This CDR3 has 18 residues. With 0 bases removed from V and 6 bases from J, the gap between germline ends came to 18 bases. CDR3 protein: CASSQSEGAYPLANVLTF. The CDR3 bases are TGCGCCAGCAGTCAATCGGAGGGGGCCTACCCTCTGGCCAACGTCCTGACTTTC.

This chain uses TRBV19 with TRBJ2-3; TRBD2 matches at 16 bases. The CDR3 is 18 amino acids. V shed 6 bases and J 5 bases; nucleotides not matched to a gene: 11. Per the germline V gene, CDR1 is LNHDA and CDR2 is SQIVND (reference sequence). DNA for the CDR3: TGTGCCAGTAGGGAGAGATCGGGACTAGCGGGAGGGGGAGATACGCAGTATTTT. This codes for CASRERSGLAGGGDTQYF.

The rearrangement links TRBV5-4 to TRBJ2-1; D may match TRBD1 or TRBD2 (5 bases each). Germline V gene sequence: CDR1 SGHNT, CDR2 YYREEE (reference sequence). Trimming stripped 4 bases from V and 4 bases from J, with 18 bases between. The CDR3 covers 16 residues. CDR3 sequence: CASSNGARTKYNEQFF. CDR3 DNA sequence: TGTGCCAGCAGCAACGGGGCTCGAACCAAGTACAATGAGCAGTTCTTC.

The chain carries TRBV7-2 and TRBJ2-7, with 9 bases matching TRBD2. The CDR3 spans 15 residues. Germline V CDR1 and CDR2: SGHTA, FQGNSA. J gave up 2 bases and V 3 bases, and 5 bases lay outside the gene matches. CDR3 in DNA: TGTGCCAGCAGCTTCATTAGCGGGAGAGCCTACGAGCAGTACTTC. Translated, it gives CASSFISGRAYEQYF.

V is TRBV6-5 and J is TRBJ1-3, with 7 bases matching TRBD1. The CDR3 length is 13 residues. CDR1 is MNHEY and CDR2 is SVGAGI in the germline V gene. Germline trimming cut 7 bases from V and 7 bases from J; bases unmatched to any gene: 7. The CDR3 DNA reads TGTGCCAGCAAGGCAGGGGGTTGGAACACCATATATTTT. It is translated as CASKAGGWNTIYF.

This clone was observed a single time. This chain links TRBV5-5 with TRBJ2-2; D is unresolved. Between the trimmed V and J ends, which lost 0 bases and 9 bases, there was a span of 12 bases. The CDR3 has 14 residues. Germline CDR1 and CDR2: SGHKS and YYEKEE (reference sequence). CDR3 bases: TGTGCCAGCAGCTTGGAATATTTTGGGAGGGAGCTGTTTTTT. It codes for CASSLEYFGRELFF. Full variable domain (outside the CDR3, taken from reference TRBV5-5 and TRBJ2-2): DAGVTQSPTHLIKTRGQQVTLRCSPISGHKSVSWYQQVLGQGPQFIFQYYEKEERGRGNFPDRFSARQFPNYSSELNVNALLLGDSALYLCASSLEYFGRELFFGEGSRLTVL.

The V and J genes are TRBV18 and TRBJ2-3, with 8 bases matching TRBD2. This CDR3 has 17 residues. Germline V gene data show CDR1 as KGHSH and CDR2 as LQKENI. With 0 bases clipped from V and 3 bases from J, the junction kept 8 bases outside the gene matches. CDR3 region: CASSPPRGVEVTDTQYF. In DNA, the CDR3 is TGTGCCAGCTCACCACCGCGGGGGGTAGAAGTAACAGATACGCAGTATTTT.